This T cell receptor (beta chain) was profiled in a study of T cell responses to AZD1222 COVID-19 vaccine. Sequencing was performed with immunoSEQ multiplex PCR; in TCRdb, only in-frame clones are kept and a portion is missing. In the table there are more than 95,000 clones, approximately 86% of which are singletons. This clone has more than one count but fewer than ten. Its antigen remains unidentified. V gave up 6 bases and J gave up 4 bases, with 12 bases separating them. Per germline, CDR1 KGHSH and CDR2 LQKENI. CDR3 size: 13 residues. Second-dose intervals of approximately 4 or approximately 12 weeks were pooled. Study-wide results and caveats: Clonal diversity was possibly underestimated; the donors were predominantly white British and more often female.

The chain links TRBV18 to TRBJ2-5, with D perhaps TRBD2 (5 bases). This specimen consisted of peripheral blood, obtained 28 days after the second AZD1222 dose. The receptor's source is an adult who received the AZD1222 COVID-19 vaccine. The DNA for the CDR3 is TGTGCCAGCTCCCTAGCTAGGCGAGAGACCCAGTACTTC. It is translated as CASSLARRETQYF.